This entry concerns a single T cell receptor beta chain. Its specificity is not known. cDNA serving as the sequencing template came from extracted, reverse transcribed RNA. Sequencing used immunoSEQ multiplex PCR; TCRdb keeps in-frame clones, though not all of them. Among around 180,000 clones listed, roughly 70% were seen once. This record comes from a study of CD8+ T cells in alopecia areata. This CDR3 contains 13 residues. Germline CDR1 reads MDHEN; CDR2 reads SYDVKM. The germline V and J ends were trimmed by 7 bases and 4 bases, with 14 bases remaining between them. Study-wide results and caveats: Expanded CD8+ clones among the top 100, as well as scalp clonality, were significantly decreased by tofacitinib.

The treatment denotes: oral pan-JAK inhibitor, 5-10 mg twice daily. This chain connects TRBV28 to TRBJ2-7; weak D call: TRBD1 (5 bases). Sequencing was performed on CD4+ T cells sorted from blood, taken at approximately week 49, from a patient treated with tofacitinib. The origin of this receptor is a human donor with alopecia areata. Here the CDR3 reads CASNQGALYEQYF. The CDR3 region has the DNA TGTGCCAGCAACCAGGGTGCGCTATACGAGCAGTACTTC.